The 6 T cell receptor beta chains given below trace back to one sample, sequenced in a study of T-cell memory formation after mild COVID-19. TCRdb independently ran MiXCR on the 5' RACE reads; one entry per CDR3 protein. The sample yields over 400,000 distinct CDR3 sequences, around a quarter seen once. What was sequenced was PBMCs or a T cell subset sorted from them (not recorded which). The source of these receptors is an adult woman who had mild COVID-19 (a few samples of this study predate the infection). Cell type and time point are not known.

V is TRBV6-2 or TRBV6-3 and J is TRBJ1-2; 7 bases are shared with TRBD1. CDR3 length equals 14 residues. Germline CDR1 is MNHEY and CDR2 is SVGEGT. J lost 6 bases, V lost 8 bases, and 12 bases had no gene match. The CDR3 here is CASGQVDRRHGYTF. The DNA for the CDR3 is TGTGCCAGCGGTCAGGTGGACAGGAGACATGGCTACACCTTC.

V is TRBV13 and J is TRBJ2-1; 8 nucleotides align to TRBD2. Germline CDR1 PRHDT, CDR2 FYEKMQ (reference sequence). V was clipped by 7 bases and J by 6 bases; unmatched bases: 14. The CDR3 length is 16 residues. The CDR3 coding sequence is TGTGCCAGCACCCCTCGAAGCGGGAGTCTCTCCAATGAGCAGTTCTTC. Protein: CASTPRSGSLSNEQFF.

This clonotype has more than one count but fewer than ten. This chain joins TRBV6-5 and TRBJ2-2, with 8 bases that match TRBD1. CDR1 and CDR2 from the germline V gene are MNHEY and SVGAGI. V lost 7 bases, J lost 4 bases, and 5 bases stayed unmatched. This CDR3 has 14 amino acids. The CDR3 spells CASTRTGSTGELFF. The CDR3 DNA is TGTGCCAGCACCAGGACAGGGAGCACCGGGGAGCTGTTTTTT.

The gene calls are TRBV6-2 or TRBV6-3 and TRBJ2-3; TRBD1 is a possible D gene (6 bases). The CDR3 is 15 residues long. V lost 7 bases, J lost 0 bases, and 14 bases lay in between. Germline CDR1 reads MNHEY; CDR2 reads SVGEGT. The DNA for the CDR3 is TGTGCCAGCACCTACTGGGGGCTTAGCACAGATACGCAGTATTTT. Translation gives CASTYWGLSTDTQYF.

The chain joins TRBV6-1 to TRBJ1-2; possibly TRBD1 for D (5 bases). Trimming left V 5 bases short and J 0 bases short, with 13 bases between. Germline CDR1 reads MNHNS; CDR2 reads SASEGT. The CDR3 is 15 residues long. DNA of the CDR3: TGTGCCAGCAGTCCATGGGACGGAGCTAACTATGGCTACACCTTC. It yields the protein CASSPWDGANYGYTF.

In this sample, this clonotype turned up a few times. The chain joins TRBV5-4 to TRBJ2-1; D is uncertain. The V end lost 1 base, the J end lost 1 base, and 9 bases lay between the germline ends. The CDR3 has 15 amino acids. Germline V CDR1 and CDR2: SGHNT, YYREEE (reference sequence). The CDR3 sequence is CASSLSAESYNEQFF. The CDR3 DNA follows: TGTGCCAGCAGCTTGAGCGCGGAGTCCTACAATGAGCAGTTCTTC.